Presented here are 4 T cell receptor beta chains from one specimen sequenced in a study of a mutant IDH1 vaccine in newly diagnosed glioma. This sample's time point: week 35, safety follow-up. The vaccine gave 300 ug of a 20-mer mutant IDH1 peptide subcutaneously per dose. The repertoire was sequenced with immunoSEQ multiplex PCR; TCRdb's copy has only in-frame clones and lacks some. The sample has over 40,000 clones; around 89% are singletons. The antigens for these receptors are not known. Material: PBMCs, obtained from a glioma patient whose treatment included an IDH1 peptide vaccine. These TCRs come from a middle-aged man with glioma.

The chain recombines TRBV6-5 with TRBJ2-7; no firm D call. V lost 0 bases, J lost 1 base, and 10 bases lay in between. The CDR3 has 15 amino acids. The germline V gene encodes CDR1 MNHEY and CDR2 SVGAGI. The CDR3 nucleotides are TGTGCCAGCAGTTACTCGGTGGACCGTTCCTACGAGCAGTACTTC. The encoded protein is CASSYSVDRSYEQYF.

The chain uses TRBV5-1 and TRBJ1-2, with 8 bases identical to TRBD1. V shed 4 bases and J 6 bases; nucleotides not matched to a gene: 8. This CDR3 comprises 14 residues. Per the germline V gene, CDR1 is SGHRS and CDR2 is YFSETQ. The chain's CDR3 is CASSLGQGFDGYTF. CDR3 sequence (DNA): TGCGCCAGCAGCCTAGGACAGGGATTCGATGGCTACACCTTC.

This clone was seen a handful of times. The chain recombines TRBV11-3 with TRBJ2-7, with 9 bases identical to TRBD1. This CDR3 contains 14 residues. Losses at the gene ends were 5 bases for V and 3 bases for J; bases not matched to a gene: 5. The V gene's germline CDR1 is SGHNT and CDR2 YENEEA. Here the CDR3 DNA reads TGTGCCAGCAGCCCTGGGACAGGGTTCTACGAGCAGTACTTC. Amino acid sequence: CASSPGTGFYEQYF.

The chain has TRBV4-2 and TRBJ2-7; no reliable D call. This CDR3 spans 15 amino acids. Trimming left V 2 bases short and J 7 bases short, with 18 bases between. Germline V gene lookup returns CDR1 LGHNA and CDR2 YNFKEQ. DNA for the CDR3: TGTGCCAGCAGCCAACCTACGTCGCCTGTCTCTGAGCAGTACTTC. Residues: CASSQPTSPVSEQYF.